The T cell receptor (beta chain) under discussion was sequenced for a study of cytomegalovirus exposure and HLA in healthy donors. Study context: From HLA-typed donors, an early data release held about 85 million unique TCRs.

Germline V gene sequence: CDR1 MNHEY, CDR2 SVGAGI. This CDR3 region has 13 residues. V shed 5 bases and J shed 9 bases, with 16 bases lying between them. Both 60 Vbeta primers and 13 Jbeta primers went into the PCR. Assay used: immunoSEQ multiplex PCR; TCRdb lists only in-frame clones, some missing. This sample has about 170,000 clones, with almost 85% found just once. Overall study findings and caveats: The records held CMV serostatus as the only immune exposure information.

A remark on this clone: What it recognizes is unknown.

Material for sequencing was PBMCs. The TCR originated in a girl aged 5-17 years in good health and CMV-seropositive. The gene calls are TRBV6-5 and TRBJ1-2; D unclear. This CDR3 reads CASSRGIDYSYTF. In DNA form, the CDR3 reads TGTGCCAGCAGTCGGGGTATTGATTATAGCTACACCTTC.